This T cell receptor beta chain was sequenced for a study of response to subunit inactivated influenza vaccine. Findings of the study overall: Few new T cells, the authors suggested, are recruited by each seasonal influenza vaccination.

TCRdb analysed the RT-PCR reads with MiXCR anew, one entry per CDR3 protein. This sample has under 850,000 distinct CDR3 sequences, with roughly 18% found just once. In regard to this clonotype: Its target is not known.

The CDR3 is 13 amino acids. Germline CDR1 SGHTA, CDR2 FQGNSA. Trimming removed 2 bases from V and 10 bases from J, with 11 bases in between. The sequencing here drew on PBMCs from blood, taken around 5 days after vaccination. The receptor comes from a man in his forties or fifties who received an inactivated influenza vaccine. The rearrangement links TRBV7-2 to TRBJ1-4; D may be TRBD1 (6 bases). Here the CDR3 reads CASSLQGSGKLFF. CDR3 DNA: TGTGCCAGCAGCTTACAGGGGTCTGGAAAACTGTTTTTT. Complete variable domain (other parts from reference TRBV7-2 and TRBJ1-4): GAGVSQSPSNKVTEKGKDVELRCDPISGHTALYWYRQSLGQGLEFLIYFQGNSAPDKSGLPSDRFSAERTGGSVSTLTIQRTQQEDSAVYLCASSLQGSGKLFFGSGTQLSVL.